This T cell receptor beta chain appears in the sequencing data of a study of T cells in tuberculosis. Overall study context: The T cells targeted glucose monomycolate, a mycobacterial lipid, via CD1B. PBMC were archived before or within 7 days of starting treatment. General study results and limits: The TCR-beta difference was not significant; alpha differences partly reflected length.

Time point here: new active TB diagnosis, blood taken before or within 7 days of starting treatment. Positive smear microscopy and/or M. tuberculosis culture confirmed active disease. V gave up 8 bases and J gave up 8 bases, with 19 bases separating them. The CDR3 runs to 14 residues. CDR1 is SGHTA and CDR2 is FQGNSA in the germline V gene. For this clone: The target antigen is unknown.

TCRdb's copy holds only in-frame clones and misses some; the assay was immunoSEQ multiplex PCR. The profile shows about 49,000 clones, more than 90% of them singletons. The source is an adult with tuberculosis. The source was PBMCs, collected at tuberculosis diagnosis. The V call is TRBV7-2, the J call TRBJ2-4; tentatively, D is TRBD1 (5 bases). CDR3: CASGFSAQTDIQYF. The CDR3 DNA sequence: TGTGCCAGCGGGTTCTCTGCACAGACAGACATTCAGTACTTC.